The 9 T cell receptor beta chains below were found in one sample sequenced in a study of cytomegalovirus exposure and HLA in healthy donors. Both 60 Vbeta primers and 13 Jbeta primers went into the PCR. The method was immunoSEQ multiplex PCR; TCRdb's version includes in-frame clones alone and lacks a portion of them. Of some 100,000 clones listed, 75% to 80% are singletons. Specimen: PBMCs. The receptors stem from a woman in her forties in good health and CMV-seropositive.

This clone was detected a few times. The V and J genes are TRBV15 and TRBJ2-6; D unresolved. Germline V gives CDR1 LNHNV, CDR2 YYDKDF (reference sequence). The length of the CDR3 is 15 residues. V dropped 4 bases and J dropped 0 bases, with 7 bases sitting between them. CDR3 bases: TGTGCCACCAGCAAAGAGGCCTCTGGGGCCAACGTCCTGACTTTC. Its translation: CATSKEASGANVLTF.

V and J are TRBV11-3 and TRBJ1-1; 9 positions match TRBD1. The CDR3 contains 13 residues. CDR1 and CDR2 from the germline V gene are SGHNT and YENEEA. Germline trimming cut 5 bases from V and 5 bases from J; bases unmatched to any gene: 3. CDR3 sequence reads: CASSAGQGTEAFF. The DNA for the CDR3 is TGTGCCAGCAGCGCCGGACAGGGGACTGAAGCTTTCTTT.

This clone was detected a few times. This chain connects TRBV7-9 to TRBJ1-3; D not certain. Per germline, CDR1 SEHNR and CDR2 FQNEAQ (reference sequence). V shed 6 bases and J shed 4 bases, with 13 bases lying between them. The CDR3 is made up of 14 amino acids. The CDR3 reads CASSPGRFGNTIYF. CDR3 DNA: TGTGCCAGCAGTCCCGGGAGGTTCGGAAACACCATATATTTT.

The J gene is TRBJ2-5, the V gene TRBV7-2; 10 nucleotides line up with TRBD2. Germline V gene data show CDR1 as SGHTA and CDR2 as FQGNSA. The CDR3 extends over 16 amino acids. With 3 bases clipped from V and 2 bases from J, the junction kept 6 bases outside the gene matches. DNA of the CDR3: TGTGCCAGCAGCTTTTTTTTAGCGGGGGGACAAGAGACCCAGTACTTC. It encodes CASSFFLAGGQETQYF. The variable domain in full, completed from reference TRBV7-2 and TRBJ2-5, reads GAGVSQSPSNKVTEKGKDVELRCDPISGHTALYWYRQSLGQGLEFLIYFQGNSAPDKSGLPSDRFSAERTGGSVSTLTIQRTQQEDSAVYLCASSFFLAGGQETQYFGPGTRLLVL.

The chain is built from TRBV5-1 and TRBJ2-1, with D hard to call. The CDR3 totals 15 residues. With 2 bases removed from V and 3 bases from J, the gap between germline ends came to 12 bases. Germline V gene data show CDR1 as SGHRS and CDR2 as YFSETQ. The CDR3 here is CASSFLAEFYNEQFF. As DNA, the CDR3 is TGCGCCAGCAGCTTCTTGGCGGAGTTCTACAATGAGCAGTTCTTC.

The rearrangement links TRBV19 to TRBJ2-7, with 7 bases lining up with TRBD1. The CDR3 contains 14 residues. With 6 bases clipped from V and 6 bases from J, the junction kept 11 bases outside the gene matches. Germline V gives CDR1 LNHDA, CDR2 SQIVND (reference sequence). For the CDR3, the DNA is TGTGCCAGTAGCCCAATTAGACAGGGCCGCGAGCAGTACTTC. It yields the protein CASSPIRQGREQYF. The full variable domain, completed using reference TRBV19 and TRBJ2-7, is DGGITQSPKYLFRKEGQNVTLSCEQNLNHDAMYWYRQDPGQGLRLIYYSQIVNDFQKGDIAEGYSVSREKKESFPLTVTSAQKNPTAFYLCASSPIRQGREQYFGPGTRLTVT.

The chain employs TRBV7-6 and TRBJ1-4, with D unresolved. The CDR3 has 14 amino acids. Per germline, CDR1 SGHVS and CDR2 FNYEAQ. Trimming took off 5 bases at V and 6 bases at J, with 13 bases between the two ends. As DNA, the CDR3 is TGTGCCAGCAGCCAATTGAGGTCCGATGAAAAACTGTTTTTT. Residues: CASSQLRSDEKLFF.

This clone has only a few counts. The chain carries TRBV7-3 and TRBJ2-5, with 7 positions matching TRBD2. J gave up 4 bases and V 2 bases, and 10 bases lay outside the gene matches. The CDR3 is 16 residues long. The germline V gene has CDR1 SGHTA and CDR2 FQGTGA. CDR3 DNA sequence: TGTGCCAGCAGCTTATTAGGCGGGGGAGGAGGAGAGACCCAGTACTTC. This translates into CASSLLGGGGGETQYF.

The CDR3: CASSEGTSPRNTQYF. Written as DNA, the CDR3 is TGTGCCAGCAGTGAAGGAACTAGCCCGAGGAATACGCAGTATTTT. J is TRBJ2-3 and V is TRBV6-4; D might be TRBD2 (6 bases). The germline V gene has CDR1 MRHNA and CDR2 SNTAGT. CDR3 length: 15 amino acids. V lost 3 bases to trimming and J lost 7 bases, with 17 bases between them.